This entry lists 13 T cell receptor beta chains sequenced from one sample in a study of OX40 agonist ivuxolimab in advanced cancers. Profiled with immunoSEQ multiplex PCR; TCRdb holds only in-frame clones, not every one. The repertoire holds fewer than 120,000 clones, with roughly nine tenths as singletons. The source was CD4+ or CD8+ T cells sorted from blood, collected in a trial of the OX40 agonist ivuxolimab. The receptors come from an adult with an advanced solid tumor such as melanoma, head and neck, liver or kidney cancer.

This clone was found a few times. The chain joins TRBV5-1 to TRBJ1-2; 7 bases align to TRBD1. Germline CDR1 is SGHRS and CDR2 is YFSETQ. V lost 4 bases, J lost 2 bases, and 5 bases stayed unmatched. This CDR3 has 14 residues. CDR3 nucleotide sequence: TGCGCCAGCAGCCCCAGGGGGTTGAACTATGGCTACACCTTC. Translated: CASSPRGLNYGYTF. The full variable domain, rest sourced from reference TRBV5-1 and TRBJ1-2, is KAGVTQTPRYLIKTRGQQVTLSCSPISGHRSVSWYQQTPGQGLQFLFEYFSETQRNKGNFPGRFSGRQFSNSRSEMNVSTLELGDSALYLCASSPRGLNYGYTFGSGTRLTVV.

The chain employs TRBV11-3 and TRBJ1-1; no reliable D call. This CDR3 comprises 12 residues. Germline V gene lookup returns CDR1 SGHNT and CDR2 YENEEA. Trimming took 7 bases from V and 3 from J, leaving 9 bases between them. CDR3 sequence: CASKKGDTEAFF. The CDR3 region has the DNA TGTGCCAGCAAAAAGGGAGACACTGAAGCTTTCTTT. Full variable domain (remainder filled in from reference TRBV11-3 and TRBJ1-1): EAGVVQSPRYKIIEKKQPVAFWCNPISGHNTLYWYLQNLGQGPELLIRYENEEAVDDSQLPKDRFSAERLKGVDSTLKIQPAELGDSAVYLCASKKGDTEAFFGQGTRLTVV.

The chain carries TRBV5-1 and TRBJ1-2; tentative D call: TRBD1 (6 bases). Germline CDR1 and CDR2: SGHRS and YFSETQ. Deletions cut 1 base from V and 7 bases from J, with 17 bases between. This CDR3 contains 15 residues. The CDR3 sequence is CASSLRGQTLGGYTF. For the CDR3, the DNA is TGCGCCAGCAGCTTGCGTGGACAGACCCTGGGTGGCTACACCTTC.

The CDR3 nucleotides are TGTGCCAGCTCACCAGGGACAGGGTCCTCTGGGGCCAACGTCCTGACTTTC. It is translated as CASSPGTGSSGANVLTF. The chain is built from TRBV18 and TRBJ2-6; 9 positions agree with TRBD1. With 2 bases clipped from V and 0 bases from J, the junction kept 2 bases outside the gene matches. This CDR3 comprises 17 residues. Germline assignment: CDR1 KGHSH and CDR2 LQKENI.

The chain is built from TRBV9 and TRBJ1-1; D gene uncertain. V lost 0 bases and J 3 bases, leaving 6 bases between the germline ends. Germline CDR1 reads SGDLS; CDR2 reads YYNGEE. The CDR3 is 13 residues long. The chain's CDR3 is CASSVGPDTEAFF. The CDR3 DNA reads as TGTGCCAGCAGCGTAGGGCCAGACACTGAAGCTTTCTTT.

The chain is built from TRBV9 and TRBJ2-1; D is perhaps TRBD2 (5 bases). The germline CDR1 and CDR2 sequences are SGDLS and YYNGEE. Deletions cut 2 bases from V and 10 bases from J, with 16 bases between. The CDR3 extends over 14 amino acids. The CDR3 nucleotides read TGTGCCAGCAGCGTGGATTACTACTCGGGAGAGCAGTTCTTC. This sequence encodes CASSVDYYSGEQFF.

This clone appeared once. This chain joins TRBV9 and TRBJ2-3; 12 bases fit TRBD2. V shed 4 bases and J 5 bases; nucleotides not matched to a gene: 2. The CDR3 runs 14 residues. Germline CDR1 and CDR2: SGDLS and YYNGEE. CDR3 protein: CASSKTSGGDTQYF. CDR3 DNA: TGTGCCAGCAGCAAGACTAGCGGGGGAGATACGCAGTATTTT. Full variable domain (missing parts from reference TRBV9 and TRBJ2-3): DSGVTQTPKHLITATGQRVTLRCSPRSGDLSVYWYQQSLDQGLQFLIQYYNGEERAKGNILERFSAQQFPDLHSELNLSSLELGDSALYFCASSKTSGGDTQYFGPGTRLTVL.

J is TRBJ2-7 and V is TRBV13; 8 positions agree with TRBD1. The CDR3 runs to 13 residues. With V trimmed by 3 bases and J by 4 bases, 2 bases remained unmatched. CDR1 is PRHDT, CDR2 FYEKMQ, per germline (reference sequence). CDR3 sequence: CASSFRQGYEQYF. CDR3 sequence (DNA): TGTGCCAGCAGCTTCCGACAGGGGTACGAGCAGTACTTC.

V is TRBV6-1 and J is TRBJ1-5; no firm D call. V was cut by 1 base and J by 7 bases, with 11 bases left in between. The CDR3 is 14 residues long. Per the germline V gene, CDR1 is MNHNS and CDR2 is SASEGT. The CDR3 DNA reads TGTGCCAGCAGTGAAGGGGCGGGGAACCAGCCCCAGCATTTT. Amino acid sequence: CASSEGAGNQPQHF.

The chain joins TRBV28 to TRBJ2-5; 7 nucleotides align to TRBD1. Germline lookup yields CDR1 MDHEN and CDR2 SYDVKM. CDR3 size: 14 residues. The V segment lost 5 bases and the J segment 7 bases; nucleotides outside the gene matches: 10. The CDR3, as DNA: TGTGCCAGCAGTGATCATCAGGGGGTCGGGACCCAGTACTTC. Translation: CASSDHQGVGTQYF.

The V call is TRBV29-1, the J call TRBJ2-1; possibly TRBD1 or TRBD2 for D (5 bases each). The CDR3 spans 14 residues. Trimming took off 7 bases at V and 9 bases at J, with 22 bases between the two ends. CDR1 SQVTM and CDR2 ANQGSEA come from the germline V gene. CDR3: CSAGTNRHRGEQFF. DNA of the CDR3: TGCAGCGCCGGGACCAACCGACATAGGGGTGAGCAGTTCTTC.

The chain uses TRBV19 and TRBJ1-5, with 8 bases fitting TRBD1. Germline CDR1 is LNHDA and CDR2 is SQIVND (reference sequence). The CDR3 is 14 residues long. After removal of 7 bases from V and 7 bases from J, the junction contained 9 bases not matched to a gene. The CDR3 DNA reads TGTGCCAGTACCATCGGACAGGGAAACCAGCCCCAGCATTTT. It yields the protein CASTIGQGNQPQHF.

The CDR3 is CASSLVGQGYEKLFF. Written as DNA, the CDR3 is TGTGCCAGCAGCTTAGTGGGCCAGGGCTATGAAAAACTGTTTTTT. V gene TRBV7-9 combines with J gene TRBJ1-4; perhaps TRBD1 as D (5 bases). The germline V gene encodes CDR1 SEHNR and CDR2 FQNEAQ (reference sequence). This CDR3 spans 15 amino acids. Deletions cut 1 base from V and 6 bases from J, with 12 bases between.